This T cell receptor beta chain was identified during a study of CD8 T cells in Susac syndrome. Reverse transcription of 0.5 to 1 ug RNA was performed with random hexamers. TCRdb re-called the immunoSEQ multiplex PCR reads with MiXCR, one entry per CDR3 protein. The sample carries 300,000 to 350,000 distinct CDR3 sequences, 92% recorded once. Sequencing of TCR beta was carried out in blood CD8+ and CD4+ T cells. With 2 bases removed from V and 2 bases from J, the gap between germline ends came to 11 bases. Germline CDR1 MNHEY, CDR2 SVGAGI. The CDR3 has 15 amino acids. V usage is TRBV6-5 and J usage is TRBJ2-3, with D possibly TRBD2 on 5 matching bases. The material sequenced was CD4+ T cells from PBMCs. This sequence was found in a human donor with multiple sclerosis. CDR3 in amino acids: CASSYRAGNTDTQYF. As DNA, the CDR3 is TGTGCCAGCAGTTACAGGGCGGGTAACACAGATACGCAGTATTTT.